This paragraph covers one TCR beta chain sequence. Its antigen target is currently unknown. Here the CDR3 omits its conserved ending phenylalanine or tryptophan, so a read error is the likely source. The data derive from a study of read filtering for tumor transcriptome and immune sequencing (TCRdb year 2020). Context from the whole study: The cohort consisted of about 18 male and some 15 female patients, with a mean age of about 66 years and an age range of roughly 40 to 85. By revised international staging, about 8 patients were R-ISS I, about 15 were R-ISS II and roughly seven were R-ISS III. After DNase treatment, whole-transcriptome libraries were prepared with the TruSeq RNA Access Library Prep Kit. Per sample, about 4.05 to 11 million TCR-region mapped reads were obtained with IR-seq, compared with only about 85 to 1,400 with RNA-seq. Using the same bone marrow samples, the study ran both targeted immune repertoire sequencing and bulk whole-transcriptome sequencing and then compared the TCR repertoires from each method. One main goal was a read-filtering strategy for immune repertoire data, in particular deciding whether clonotypes backed by only one read should be removed.

TCR libraries were built from approximately 0.4 ug RNA with the Immunoverse kit, using molecular barcoded adaptors covering alpha/delta and beta/gamma chains. TCR library preparation was performed with the same RNA that was used for transcriptome sequencing. An Illumina HiSeq 4000 with 2 x 150 cycles was used to sequence the TCR libraries. Turning to the authors' computational methods: With MiXCR, TCR reads were aligned to human V, D, J and C references and assembled into CDR3 clonotypes, with quality filtering and error correction included. The tcR package in R was used for analysis of clonotype counts and gene usage diversity. For inspection of raw mapping reads, RNA-seq reads were mapped by STAR aligner version 2.5.3a onto GRCh37 of the human genome. To test how sequencing depth affected the clonotypes detected, IR-seq fastq files were randomly downsampled with Seqtk 1.3. In-frame beta chains were kept once TCRdb had trimmed the public reads at Q25 with fastp and called clones with MiXCR. CDR3 protein sequences are deduplicated, and each keeps its most common genes and DNA. These V and J calls rely on TCRdb rather than the paper's analysis. Recorded for this sample are some 48,000 distinct CDR3 sequences; less than 20% of them occurred a single time. The top ten hold 15% of the sample.

The CDR3 length is 14 residues, termini included. The entry retains the CDR3 DNA only, 42 bases that are in frame from base 1. CDR1 and CDR2, per the germline V gene, are MDHEN and SYDVKM. Bone marrow was sampled from every patient at the time of active disease. Bone marrow mononuclear cells were isolated by Ficoll-Hypaque density gradient centrifugation. CD138-negative cells were obtained by negative selection after labeling with CD138 magnetic microbeads on a MACS separator, removing myeloma plasma cells. Flow cytometry with CD138 antibodies on an Attune NxT was used to check how pure the isolated cells were. TRIzol reagent was used to extract total RNA, which was then quantified with a NanoDrop spectrophotometer. Paired RNA-seq and IR-seq were performed on the CD138-negative bone marrow sample of each patient. Study-level results and caveats: Removing single-read clonotypes increased the correlation between IR-seq and RNA-seq shared clonotype proportions. Rather than purified T cells, the sorted CD138-negative fraction was a mixed bone marrow immune population. In IR-seq, approximately 82% of clonotypes but approximately 3.6% of total reads were represented by single-read clonotypes, whereas in RNA-seq, 65% to 75% of clonotypes and about 46% of reads were represented by single-read clonotypes. Clonotypes were captured by IR-seq at much higher depth and more reliably than by RNA-seq, and smaller IR-seq throughput was sufficient for identification of most shared clonotypes.

The clonotype was recovered from a donor aged 40 or over with multiple myeloma. Rearrangement joined TRBV28 to TRBJ2-1, and TRBD2 matches 8 of the central bases. The specimen sequenced was a population of CD138-negative cells sorted from bone marrow. The cell subset or site tag for this specimen amounts to: bone marrow mononuclear cells depleted of CD138+ plasma/myeloma cells by negative magnetic selection. The CDR3 reads CTSTEPAGDNEQFS. The bases read TGTACCAGCACTGAGCCAGCGGGAGACAATGAGCAGTTCTCC.